The source of this T cell receptor (beta chain) is a study of OX40 agonist ivuxolimab in advanced cancers. As for the study in general: Ivuxolimab, an antibody that agonizes OX40 (CD134), was administered to the patients. Ivuxolimab was administered intravenously to patients at 0.01 to 10 mg/kg every 2 weeks. Those enrolled were approximately 78% male, with a mean age of about 66 years and ages from roughly 23 to 79. Whole-study findings and limits: Partial responders treated at 0.1-3.0 mg/kg exhibited clonal expansion among the lowest measured.

V lost 0 bases to trimming and J lost 4 bases; unmatched junction nucleotides: 9. The germline CDR1 and CDR2 sequences are LGHNA and YSLEER. The CDR3 sequence is 16 residues long. Measured with immunoSEQ multiplex PCR; TCRdb has only the in-frame clones, and not every one. The sample lists tens of thousands of clones; 80% to 90% were seen once. Regarding this clone: Antigen unknown.

The sequence was obtained from an adult with an advanced solid tumor such as melanoma, head and neck, liver or kidney cancer. The specimen was CD4+ or CD8+ T cells sorted from blood, collected in a trial of the OX40 agonist ivuxolimab. This sequence joins TRBV4-3 and TRBJ2-7; 7 bases are a match to TRBD1. CDR3 sequence reads: CASSQEDGTDFYEQYF. Written as DNA, the CDR3 is TGCGCCAGCAGCCAAGAGGATGGGACAGACTTTTACGAGCAGTACTTC.